This is a list of T cell receptor beta chains from one sample in a study of PD-1 blockade in classical Hodgkin lymphoma. Sequencing used immunoSEQ multiplex PCR; TCRdb keeps in-frame clones, though not all of them. The sample records more than 75,000 clones, roughly 91% being singletons. The specimen comprised peripheral blood mononuclear cells (PBMCs), sampled before the fourth cycle of nivolumab. The source of these receptors is a human donor with classical Hodgkin lymphoma. The CDR3 runs from the conserved cysteine through the conserved F or W. Each record gives: V gene, D gene, J gene, clone size, CDR3 protein, CDR3 DNA. A D gene is named only where the DNA matches it firmly. Clone size is given for some rows only: seen once, a few or many times, or a class if the clone is expanded.

V: TRBV5-1
D: TRBD1
J: TRBJ2-2
size: -
CDR3: CASSLTQGAGGELFF
DNA: TGCGCCAGCAGCCTAACCCAGGGGGCTGGCGGGGAGCTGTTTTTT

V: TRBV11-2
D: -
J: TRBJ1-2
size: -
CDR3: CASSSEGYGYTF
DNA: TGTGCCAGCAGCTCCGAAGGGTATGGCTACACCTTC

V: TRBV19
D: -
J: TRBJ1-5
size: -
CDR3: CASSIGARVDQPQHF
DNA: TGTGCCAGTAGTATAGGCGCCAGGGTCGATCAGCCCCAGCATTTT

V: TRBV5-4
D: TRBD1
J: TRBJ2-7
size: -
CDR3: CASSLGWDRAYEQYF
DNA: TGTGCCAGCAGCTTGGGATGGGACAGGGCCTACGAGCAGTACTTC

V: TRBV9
D: -
J: TRBJ2-4
size: -
CDR3: CASGGIAKNIQYF
DNA: TGTGCCAGTGGGGGGATAGCCAAAAACATTCAGTACTTC

V: TRBV7-8
D: TRBD1
J: TRBJ1-1
size: -
CDR3: CASSLIRTGPEAFF
DNA: TGTGCCAGCAGCTTGATAAGGACAGGGCCTGAAGCTTTCTTT

V: TRBV6-1
D: TRBD2
J: TRBJ2-3
size: -
CDR3: CASTMVAGGPAQYF
DNA: TGTGCCAGCACGATGGTAGCGGGAGGGCCGGCGCAGTATTTT

V: TRBV9
D: -
J: TRBJ1-1
size: -
CDR3: CASSVVGQGEAFF
DNA: TGTGCCAGCAGCGTGGTGGGGCAGGGTGAAGCTTTCTTT

V: TRBV19
D: -
J: TRBJ1-5
size: once
CDR3: CASSMLTSHSNQPQHF
DNA: TGTGCCAGTAGTATGTTGACATCGCATAGCAATCAGCCCCAGCATTTT

V: TRBV7-2
D: TRBD2
J: TRBJ2-7
size: -
CDR3: CASSLYEASGRLSGEQYF
DNA: TGTGCCAGCAGCTTATATGAGGCTAGCGGGAGACTGTCGGGGGAGCAGTACTTC

V: TRBV27
D: -
J: TRBJ1-2
size: -
CDR3: CASSFSGLNYGYTF
DNA: TGTGCCAGCAGTTTCTCGGGACTAAACTATGGCTACACCTTC

V: TRBV6-4
D: -
J: TRBJ1-1
size: -
CDR3: CASSTNLNTEAFF
DNA: TGTGCCAGCAGTACCAACTTGAACACTGAAGCTTTCTTT

V: TRBV28
D: -
J: TRBJ2-5
size: -
CDR3: CASTLETGTQETQYF
DNA: TGTGCCAGCACCCTGGAAACCGGGACACAAGAGACCCAGTACTTC

V: TRBV7-6
D: -
J: TRBJ2-7
size: -
CDR3: CASSRLPGAIEQYF
DNA: TGTGCCAGCAGCAGACTGCCGGGAGCCATCGAGCAGTACTTC

V: TRBV29-1
D: -
J: TRBJ1-3
size: -
CDR3: CSVVQQGTIYF
DNA: TGCAGCGTTGTGCAGCAGGGGACCATATATTTT

V: TRBV19
D: -
J: TRBJ1-1
size: -
CDR3: CASRGPGHPNTEAFF
DNA: TGTGCCAGTAGAGGTCCCGGACACCCGAACACTGAAGCTTTCTTT

V: TRBV7-2
D: TRBD2
J: TRBJ2-1
size: -
CDR3: CASSSQAGSSYNEQFF
DNA: TGTGCCAGCAGCTCCCAAGCGGGGAGCTCCTACAATGAGCAGTTCTTC

V: TRBV6-5
D: -
J: TRBJ1-3
size: -
CDR3: CASNRRNTIYF
DNA: TGTGCCAGCAATCGGAGAAACACCATATATTTT

V: TRBV6-6
D: -
J: TRBJ2-7
size: -
CDR3: CASRLSDSYEQYF
DNA: TGTGCCAGCCGGCTCAGTGACTCCTACGAGCAGTACTTC

V: TRBV6-6
D: TRBD1
J: TRBJ1-4
size: -
CDR3: CASSYSGQGNEKLFF
DNA: TGTGCCAGCAGTTACTCGGGACAGGGGAATGAAAAACTGTTTTTT

V: TRBV12-5
D: -
J: TRBJ1-2
size: -
CDR3: CASGLETLPGAWYNGYTF
DNA: TGTGCTAGTGGTTTGGAAACCCTACCTGGGGCGTGGTATAATGGCTACACCTTC

V: TRBV4-1
D: TRBD1
J: TRBJ2-7
size: -
CDR3: CATRQGPGHEQYF
DNA: TGCGCCACGAGACAGGGCCCGGGCCACGAGCAGTACTTC

V: TRBV25-1
D: TRBD1
J: TRBJ1-1
size: -
CDR3: CASSEFGQGMNTEAFF
DNA: TGTGCCAGCAGTGAATTCGGACAGGGTATGAACACTGAAGCTTTCTTT

V: TRBV13
D: TRBD1
J: TRBJ1-1
size: -
CDR3: CASGMRGPAEAFF
DNA: TGTGCCAGCGGGATGAGGGGGCCGGCTGAAGCTTTCTTT

V: TRBV4-1
D: TRBD2
J: TRBJ2-5
size: -
CDR3: CASSQDPGRDRETQYF
DNA: TGCGCCAGCAGCCAAGATCCAGGGAGGGACCGAGAGACCCAGTACTTC

V: TRBV27
D: TRBD2
J: TRBJ2-7
size: -
CDR3: CASSSKREGFYEQYF
DNA: TGTGCCAGCAGTTCAAAGCGGGAGGGCTTTTACGAGCAGTACTTC

V: TRBV29-1
D: -
J: TRBJ2-5
size: -
CDR3: CSVPLVGTQETQYF
DNA: TGCAGCGTTCCACTAGTCGGGACCCAAGAGACCCAGTACTTC

V: TRBV9
D: TRBD1
J: TRBJ2-2
size: -
CDR3: CASSPGTGETGELFF
DNA: TGTGCCAGCAGCCCCGGGACAGGGGAGACCGGGGAGCTGTTTTTT